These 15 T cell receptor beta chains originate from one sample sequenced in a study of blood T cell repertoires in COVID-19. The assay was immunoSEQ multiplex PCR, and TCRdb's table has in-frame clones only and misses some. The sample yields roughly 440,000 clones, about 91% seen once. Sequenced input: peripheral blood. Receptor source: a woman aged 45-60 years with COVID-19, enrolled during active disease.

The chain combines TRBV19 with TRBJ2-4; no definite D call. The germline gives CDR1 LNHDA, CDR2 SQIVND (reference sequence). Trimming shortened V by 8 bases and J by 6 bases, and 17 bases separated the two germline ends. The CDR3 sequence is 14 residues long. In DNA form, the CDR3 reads TGTGCCAGTCAACCGAGTCCAAATTCAAACATTCAGTACTTC. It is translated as CASQPSPNSNIQYF.

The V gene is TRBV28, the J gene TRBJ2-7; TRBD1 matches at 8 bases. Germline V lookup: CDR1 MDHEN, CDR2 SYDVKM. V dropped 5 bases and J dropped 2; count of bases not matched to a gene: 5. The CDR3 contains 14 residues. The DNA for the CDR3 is TGTGCCAGCAGTCCGACAGGGGTCCCCTACGAGCAGTACTTC. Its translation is CASSPTGVPYEQYF.

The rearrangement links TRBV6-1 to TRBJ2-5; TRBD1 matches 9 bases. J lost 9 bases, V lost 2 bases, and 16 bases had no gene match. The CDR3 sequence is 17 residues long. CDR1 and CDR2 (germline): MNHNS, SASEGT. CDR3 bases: TGTGCCAGCAGTGAACTCCGGGGGACAGGGAGTCTTGGGGCCCAGTACTTC. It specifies CASSELRGTGSLGAQYF.

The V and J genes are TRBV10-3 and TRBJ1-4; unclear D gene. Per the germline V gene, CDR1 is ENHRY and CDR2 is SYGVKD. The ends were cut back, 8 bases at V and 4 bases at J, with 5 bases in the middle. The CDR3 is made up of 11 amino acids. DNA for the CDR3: TGTGCCATCCGCGGTAATGAAAAACTGTTTTTT. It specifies CAIRGNEKLFF.

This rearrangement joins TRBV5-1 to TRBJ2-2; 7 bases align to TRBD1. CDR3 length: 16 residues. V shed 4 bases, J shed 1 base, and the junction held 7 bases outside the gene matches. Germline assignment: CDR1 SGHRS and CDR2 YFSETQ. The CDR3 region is CASSPGAGGNTGELFF. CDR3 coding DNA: TGCGCCAGCAGCCCTGGCGCAGGGGGGAACACCGGGGAGCTGTTTTTT. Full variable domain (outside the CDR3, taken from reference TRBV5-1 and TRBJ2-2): KAGVTQTPRYLIKTRGQQVTLSCSPISGHRSVSWYQQTPGQGLQFLFEYFSETQRNKGNFPGRFSGRQFSNSRSEMNVSTLELGDSALYLCASSPGAGGNTGELFFGEGSRLTVL.

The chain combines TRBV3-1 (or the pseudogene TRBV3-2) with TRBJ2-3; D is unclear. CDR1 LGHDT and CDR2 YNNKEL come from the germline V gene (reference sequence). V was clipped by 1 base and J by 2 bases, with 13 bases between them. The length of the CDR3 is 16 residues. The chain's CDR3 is CASSQGAGSYTDTQYF. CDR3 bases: TGTGCCAGCAGCCAAGGGGCAGGAAGTTACACAGATACGCAGTATTTT.

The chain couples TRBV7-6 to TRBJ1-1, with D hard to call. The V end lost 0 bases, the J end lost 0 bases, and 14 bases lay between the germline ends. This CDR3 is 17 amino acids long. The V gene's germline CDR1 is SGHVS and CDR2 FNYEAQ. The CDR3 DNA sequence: TGTGCCAGCAGCTTAGCGTCGGGAACAGCAATGAACACTGAAGCTTTCTTT. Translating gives CASSLASGTAMNTEAFF.

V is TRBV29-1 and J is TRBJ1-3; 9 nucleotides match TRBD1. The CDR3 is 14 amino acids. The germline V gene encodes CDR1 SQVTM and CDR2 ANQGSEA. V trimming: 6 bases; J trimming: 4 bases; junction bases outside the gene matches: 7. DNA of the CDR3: TGCAGCGTCGCACAGGGGGCGCAGGGAAACACCATATATTTT. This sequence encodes CSVAQGAQGNTIYF.

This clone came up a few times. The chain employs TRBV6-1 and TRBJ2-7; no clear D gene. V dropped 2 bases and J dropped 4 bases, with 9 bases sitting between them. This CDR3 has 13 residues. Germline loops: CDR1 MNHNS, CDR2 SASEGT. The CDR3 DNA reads TGTGCCAGCAGTGAACACGGTCAATACGAGCAGTACTTC. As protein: CASSEHGQYEQYF.

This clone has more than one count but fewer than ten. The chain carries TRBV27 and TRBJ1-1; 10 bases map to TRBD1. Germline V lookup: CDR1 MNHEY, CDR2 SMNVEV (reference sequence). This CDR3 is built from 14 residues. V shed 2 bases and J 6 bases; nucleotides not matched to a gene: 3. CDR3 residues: CASSLRGQGSEAFF. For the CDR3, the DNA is TGTGCCAGCAGTTTAAGGGGACAGGGGTCTGAAGCTTTCTTT.

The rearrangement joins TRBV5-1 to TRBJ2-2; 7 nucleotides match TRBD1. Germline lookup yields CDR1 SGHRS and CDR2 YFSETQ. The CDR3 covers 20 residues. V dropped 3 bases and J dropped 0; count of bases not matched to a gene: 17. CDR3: CASSSIPGTAIPANTGELFF. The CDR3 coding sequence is TGCGCCAGCAGCTCAATCCCCGGGACAGCAATACCTGCGAACACCGGGGAGCTGTTTTTT.

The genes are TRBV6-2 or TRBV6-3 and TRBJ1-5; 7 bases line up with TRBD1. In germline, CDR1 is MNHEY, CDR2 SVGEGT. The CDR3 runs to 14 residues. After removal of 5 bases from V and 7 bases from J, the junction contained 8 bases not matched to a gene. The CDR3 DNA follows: TGTGCCAGCAGTCCCGAGGGGGCAGGGCAGCCCCAGCATTTT. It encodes CASSPEGAGQPQHF.

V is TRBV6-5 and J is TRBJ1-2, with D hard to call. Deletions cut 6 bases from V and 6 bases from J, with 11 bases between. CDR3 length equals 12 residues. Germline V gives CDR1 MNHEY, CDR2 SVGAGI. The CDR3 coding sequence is TGTGCCAGCAGGCGGGGAGGGAATGGCTACACCTTC. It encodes CASRRGGNGYTF.

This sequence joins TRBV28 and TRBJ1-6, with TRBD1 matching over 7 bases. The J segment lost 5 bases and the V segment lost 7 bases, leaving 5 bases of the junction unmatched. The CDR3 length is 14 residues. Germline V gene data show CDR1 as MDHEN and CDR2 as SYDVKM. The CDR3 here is CASTLGQDNSPLHF. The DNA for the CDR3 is TGTGCCAGCACTCTAGGACAGGATAATTCACCCCTCCACTTT.

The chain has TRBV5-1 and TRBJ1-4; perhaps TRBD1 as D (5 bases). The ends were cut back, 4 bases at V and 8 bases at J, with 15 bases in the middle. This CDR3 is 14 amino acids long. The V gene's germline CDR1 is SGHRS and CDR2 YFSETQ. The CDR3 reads CASSQRGGDEKLFF. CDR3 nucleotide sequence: TGCGCCAGCAGCCAACGGGGAGGGGACGAAAAACTGTTTTTT.